This T cell receptor (beta chain) was sequenced in a study of shared clonotypes between healthy human individuals. Study processing details: ImmunoSEQ yielded junction-only sequences lacking quality scores, so filtering differed. Some clones are missing from TCRdb's copy, which holds only in-frame ones; the method was immunoSEQ multiplex PCR. V and J calls and clone size follow that table, whereas D and trimming were derived from the DNA. The sample has 550,000 to 600,000 clones; 70% to 80% are singletons. Adult donors, all healthy and HIV-negative, had no recent acute infections or vaccinations. Every one of the donors was a Caucasian adult that lived in Nashville, Tennessee. Without sorting, samples used some 100 million PBMCs for genomic DNA. Germline CDR1 reads SQVTM; CDR2 reads ANQGSEA. V was clipped by 6 bases and J by 9 bases; unmatched bases: 9. The CDR3 sequence is 13 residues long.

Sequenced material: PBMCs. This clonotype was sampled from a woman in her thirties or forties in good health. Some clones in this sample may be carry-over from other donors' samples. The chain is built from TRBV29-1 and TRBJ2-7, with TRBD2 matching 12 bases. The CDR3 DNA follows: TGCAGCGTAGTACTAGCGGGAGGTAGGGCGCAGTACTTC. Its translation: CSVVLAGGRAQYF.